This T cell receptor (beta chain) was documented in a study of blood T cell repertoires in COVID-19. Background on the study: The study drew acute and convalescent COVID-19 samples from the United States, Italy and Spain.

Measured with immunoSEQ multiplex PCR; TCRdb has only the in-frame clones, and not every one. In the table there are under 250,000 clones, around nine tenths of which are singletons. The CDR3 extends over 15 amino acids. V was shortened by 6 bases and J by 1 base, with 13 bases between the two germline ends. Looked up from germline, CDR1 is SGHRS and CDR2 is YFSETQ. This receptor was taken from a man aged 55 to 70 who had recovered from COVID-19. This chain links TRBV5-1 with TRBJ2-2; tentatively, D is TRBD1 (7 bases). The sequenced sample was peripheral blood. The CDR3 DNA is TGCGCCAGCACAGGCGGGACAGTGAACACCGGGGAGCTGTTTTTT. Amino acids: CASTGGTVNTGELFF.